This record covers a single T cell receptor (beta chain). Its matching antigen is unknown. Method: immunoSEQ multiplex PCR; TCRdb's copy keeps in-frame clones and lacks some. The profile shows around 60,000 clones, nearly 90% of them singletons. This sample is part of a study of PD-1 blockade in classical Hodgkin lymphoma. J lost 5 bases, V lost 0 bases, and 4 bases had no gene match. CDR1 and CDR2 (germline): SGHRS, YFSETQ. The CDR3 spans 15 residues. Findings and caveats of the study: Whatever underlies the repertoire differences (possibly disease activity or prior therapy) remains undefined.

Documented time point: cycle 4 day 1 (C4D1), after 5 to 7 weeks of nivolumab. Relapses following autologous stem cell transplantation were seen in all patients, with brentuximab vedotin exposure varying. V usage is TRBV5-1 and J usage is TRBJ1-4; TRBD1 aligns across 7 bases. The receptor comes from a human donor with classical Hodgkin lymphoma. Source: peripheral blood mononuclear cells (PBMCs), taken before the fourth cycle of nivolumab. The CDR3 coding sequence is TGCGCCAGCAGCTTGGGCACGGGACAGAATGAAAAACTGTTTTTT. It is translated as CASSLGTGQNEKLFF. The complete variable domain, with remaining parts taken from reference TRBV5-1 and TRBJ1-4, reads KAGVTQTPRYLIKTRGQQVTLSCSPISGHRSVSWYQQTPGQGLQFLFEYFSETQRNKGNFPGRFSGRQFSNSRSEMNVSTLELGDSALYLCASSLGTGQNEKLFFGSGTQLSVL.